These T cell receptor beta chains were read from a single sample in a study of cytomegalovirus exposure and HLA in healthy donors. Measured with immunoSEQ multiplex PCR; TCRdb has only the in-frame clones, and not every one. The sample contains fewer than 250,000 clones, around 73% of which appear only once. Sequencing was done on a sample of PBMCs. Receptors were obtained from a male donor in good health and CMV-seronegative. The CDR3 runs from the conserved cysteine through the conserved F or W. The D gene is left open where the match is weak. Not all rows give a size; the values are once, few, many and, for expanded clones, a class.

j_call: TRBJ1-2; clone_size: .; d_call: .; v_call: TRBV15; cdr3_nt: TGTGCCACCAGCAGAGATCCGGCACAGTATGGCTACACCTTC; cdr3_aa: CATSRDPAQYGYTF
j_call: TRBJ2-7; clone_size: .; d_call: .; v_call: TRBV27; cdr3_nt: TGTGCCAGCAGTTTATCCCCAGGGCCCTACGAGCAGTACTTC; cdr3_aa: CASSLSPGPYEQYF
j_call: TRBJ1-6; clone_size: .; d_call: .; v_call: TRBV11-2; cdr3_nt: TGTGCCAGCAGCCCAACCCAGGACAGAGTAAATTCACCCCTCCACTTT; cdr3_aa: CASSPTQDRVNSPLHF
j_call: TRBJ2-7; clone_size: few; d_call: TRBD1; v_call: TRBV7-7; cdr3_nt: TGTGCTAGCAGCGCCGGACAGGGCGGCGAGCAGTACTTC; cdr3_aa: CASSAGQGGEQYF
j_call: TRBJ2-2; clone_size: .; d_call: TRBD2; v_call: TRBV4-2; cdr3_nt: TGTGCCAGCAGCCAAGACCGGTCTAGCGGGGGCGGGTCCACCGGGGAGCTGTTTTTT; cdr3_aa: CASSQDRSSGGGSTGELFF
j_call: TRBJ2-2; clone_size: .; d_call: .; v_call: TRBV5-4; cdr3_nt: TGTGCCAGCAGGTTGTCAGATACCGGGGAGCTGTTTTTT; cdr3_aa: CASRLSDTGELFF
j_call: TRBJ2-1; clone_size: .; d_call: TRBD1; v_call: TRBV10-1; cdr3_nt: TGCGCCAGCAGTGAAGGGGGCCCCTCGTTTGAGCAGTTCTTC; cdr3_aa: CASSEGGPSFEQFF
j_call: TRBJ2-7; clone_size: .; d_call: TRBD1; v_call: TRBV7-9; cdr3_nt: TGTTCCAGCAGCGTCCGAGAGGGGACAGGGATCTACGAGCAGTACTTC; cdr3_aa: CSSSVREGTGIYEQYF
j_call: TRBJ1-1; clone_size: .; d_call: .; v_call: TRBV28; cdr3_nt: TGTGCCAGCAGTTTCCCCCGATCCTACTACGAGAACACTGAAGCTTTCTTT; cdr3_aa: CASSFPRSYYENTEAFF
j_call: TRBJ2-1; clone_size: .; d_call: .; v_call: TRBV7-8; cdr3_nt: TGTGCCAGCAGCTTCACTAGAGCTTACTCCTACAATGAGCAGTTCTTC; cdr3_aa: CASSFTRAYSYNEQFF
j_call: TRBJ1-1; clone_size: .; d_call: TRBD1; v_call: TRBV5-1; cdr3_nt: TGCGCCAGCGAAACCGGGACAGCCAACACTGAAGCTTTCTTT; cdr3_aa: CASETGTANTEAFF
j_call: TRBJ2-5; clone_size: .; d_call: .; v_call: TRBV7-7; cdr3_nt: TGTGCCAGCAGCTTAGTAGGACTTCCACCAGAGACCCAGTACTTC; cdr3_aa: CASSLVGLPPETQYF
j_call: TRBJ2-7; clone_size: .; d_call: TRBD1; v_call: TRBV18; cdr3_nt: TGTGCCAGCTCACCGCAAACAGGGGATGAGCAGTACTTC; cdr3_aa: CASSPQTGDEQYF
j_call: TRBJ2-3; clone_size: .; d_call: TRBD2; v_call: TRBV28; cdr3_nt: TGTGCCAGCAGTGTGACTAGCGGGAGGCCAGATACGCAGTATTTT; cdr3_aa: CASSVTSGRPDTQYF
j_call: TRBJ2-3; clone_size: .; d_call: .; v_call: TRBV7-9; cdr3_nt: TGTGCCAGCAGCTTATTCCTTCCAGGGGACACAGATACGCAGTATTTT; cdr3_aa: CASSLFLPGDTDTQYF
j_call: TRBJ2-5; clone_size: .; d_call: .; v_call: TRBV7-2; cdr3_nt: TGTGCCAGCAGCCGAGTGAGGGAAGAGACCCAGTACTTC; cdr3_aa: CASSRVREETQYF
j_call: TRBJ2-1; clone_size: .; d_call: TRBD1; v_call: TRBV29-1; cdr3_nt: TGCAGCGTTGGAGGGGGACAGGGGCGCCAGTACAATGAGCAGTTCTTC; cdr3_aa: CSVGGGQGRQYNEQFF
j_call: TRBJ2-3; clone_size: .; d_call: .; v_call: TRBV19; cdr3_nt: TGTGCCAGTAATCTGGGAGGCACAGATACGCAGTATTTT; cdr3_aa: CASNLGGTDTQYF
j_call: TRBJ2-7; clone_size: .; d_call: .; v_call: TRBV28; cdr3_nt: TGTGCCAGCATCCCCTCCGATCGGGAGCTTGTCGAGCAGTACTTC; cdr3_aa: CASIPSDRELVEQYF
j_call: TRBJ2-1; clone_size: .; d_call: TRBD2; v_call: TRBV7-8; cdr3_nt: TGTGCCAGCAGCTTATTTGGGGGTAGCGGGATGTTAGGGAATGAGCAGTTCTTC; cdr3_aa: CASSLFGGSGMLGNEQFF
j_call: TRBJ1-1; clone_size: .; d_call: TRBD1; v_call: TRBV6-6; cdr3_nt: TGTGCCAGCAGTTACGAGGGGGCGTGGGCTGAAGCTTTCTTT; cdr3_aa: CASSYEGAWAEAFF
j_call: TRBJ2-3; clone_size: .; d_call: TRBD2; v_call: TRBV5-1; cdr3_nt: TGCGCCAGCAGCGCGGGGCTAGCGGGAAGCAGGATCTTAGCAGATACGCAGTATTTT; cdr3_aa: CASSAGLAGSRILADTQYF
j_call: TRBJ2-1; clone_size: .; d_call: .; v_call: TRBV5-1; cdr3_nt: TGCGCCAGCAGCTTTAGTGACAGTTACTACAATGAGCAGTTCTTC; cdr3_aa: CASSFSDSYYNEQFF
j_call: TRBJ2-7; clone_size: .; d_call: .; v_call: TRBV21-1; cdr3_nt: TGTGCCAGCAGCAAACTGGGTAACGGGACTAGCGGGAGGGCCCCCTACGAGCAGTACTTC; cdr3_aa: CASSKLGNGTSGRAPYEQYF
j_call: TRBJ2-2; clone_size: .; d_call: .; v_call: TRBV5-1; cdr3_nt: TGCGCCAGCAGCTATGTAAACACCGGGGAGCTGTTTTTT; cdr3_aa: CASSYVNTGELFF
j_call: TRBJ2-5; clone_size: few; d_call: .; v_call: TRBV6-5; cdr3_nt: TGTGCCAGCAGTTACTCGATTGTAGCCGAACAAGAGACCCAGTACTTC; cdr3_aa: CASSYSIVAEQETQYF
j_call: TRBJ1-2; clone_size: few; d_call: TRBD1; v_call: TRBV7-9; cdr3_nt: TGTGCCAGCAGCCTACAGGGGACCTATGGCTACACCTTC; cdr3_aa: CASSLQGTYGYTF
j_call: TRBJ2-3; clone_size: .; d_call: .; v_call: TRBV27; cdr3_nt: TGTGCCAGCAGTCTCCCCCGGCAGGGGACAGATACGCAGTATTTT; cdr3_aa: CASSLPRQGTDTQYF
j_call: TRBJ1-1; clone_size: .; d_call: TRBD1; v_call: TRBV11-2; cdr3_nt: TGTGCCAGCAGCCCACAGGGGGCTGGCACTGAAGCTTTCTTT; cdr3_aa: CASSPQGAGTEAFF
j_call: TRBJ1-5; clone_size: .; d_call: .; v_call: TRBV2; cdr3_nt: TGTGCCAGCCGTCCCGGGACACCTCTCTTAAGGAATCAGCCCCAGCATTTT; cdr3_aa: CASRPGTPLLRNQPQHF
j_call: TRBJ1-2; clone_size: .; d_call: .; v_call: TRBV6-5; cdr3_nt: TGTGCCAGCAGTGCGCGACAGGTTACCTATGGCTACACCTTC; cdr3_aa: CASSARQVTYGYTF
j_call: TRBJ2-2; clone_size: .; d_call: .; v_call: TRBV6-1; cdr3_nt: TGTGCCAGCAGTGAAGGTTTCGGCGGGGAGCTGTTTTTT; cdr3_aa: CASSEGFGGELFF
j_call: TRBJ2-1; clone_size: few; d_call: .; v_call: TRBV7-2; cdr3_nt: TGTGCCAGCAGCACCCAAACAGGGTTAGGGTCCACTGAGCAGTTCTTC; cdr3_aa: CASSTQTGLGSTEQFF
j_call: TRBJ1-5; clone_size: once; d_call: .; v_call: TRBV19; cdr3_nt: TGTGCCAGTAGTGTACTCCAGGGTCCTCTCCTAACTGAGGTCAATCAGCCCCAGCATTTT; cdr3_aa: CASSVLQGPLLTEVNQPQHF
j_call: TRBJ2-2; clone_size: few; d_call: .; v_call: TRBV18; cdr3_nt: TGTGCCAGCTCACCACCGCGGAGACTACCGACCGGGGAGCTGTTTTTT; cdr3_aa: CASSPPRRLPTGELFF
j_call: TRBJ2-7; clone_size: .; d_call: .; v_call: TRBV7-8; cdr3_nt: TGTGCCAGCAGCTTAGCACCTCAGGCTACCTACGAGCAGTACTTC; cdr3_aa: CASSLAPQATYEQYF
j_call: TRBJ2-7; clone_size: once; d_call: .; v_call: TRBV7-9; cdr3_nt: TGTTCCAGCAGCCGACCTGGCCCCCGGGGCGAGCAGTACTTC; cdr3_aa: CSSSRPGPRGEQYF
j_call: TRBJ2-1; clone_size: .; d_call: .; v_call: TRBV5-1; cdr3_nt: TGCGCCAGCAGCTTGCTTCTAGCGAGGGACAATGAGCAGTTCTTC; cdr3_aa: CASSLLLARDNEQFF
j_call: TRBJ2-7; clone_size: .; d_call: TRBD2; v_call: TRBV30; cdr3_nt: TGTGCCTGGAGCGGCGGGAGCTCATACGAGCAGTACTTC; cdr3_aa: CAWSGGSSYEQYF
j_call: TRBJ1-5; clone_size: few; d_call: .; v_call: TRBV19; cdr3_nt: TGTGCCAGTAGTATCGTTTCAGACAATCAGCCCCAGCATTTT; cdr3_aa: CASSIVSDNQPQHF
j_call: TRBJ2-6; clone_size: .; d_call: .; v_call: TRBV9; cdr3_nt: TGTGCCAGCAGCCGGGGACACTCAGTAGGGGCCAACGTCCTGACTTTC; cdr3_aa: CASSRGHSVGANVLTF
j_call: TRBJ2-1; clone_size: .; d_call: TRBD2; v_call: TRBV6-4; cdr3_nt: TGTGCCAGCAGTGACGGAGTAGCGGGGGTGGATGAGCAGTTCTTC; cdr3_aa: CASSDGVAGVDEQFF
j_call: TRBJ2-3; clone_size: .; d_call: .; v_call: TRBV11-2; cdr3_nt: TGTGCCAGCAGCTCTACAGATACGCAGTATTTT; cdr3_aa: CASSSTDTQYF
j_call: TRBJ2-1; clone_size: once; d_call: TRBD2; v_call: TRBV19; cdr3_nt: TGTGCCAGTAGACGAGCGGGGCTCAATGAGCAGTTCTTC; cdr3_aa: CASRRAGLNEQFF
j_call: TRBJ1-1; clone_size: few; d_call: TRBD1; v_call: TRBV6-5; cdr3_nt: TGTGCCAGCAGTCCGAACAGGGGTAACACTGAAGCTTTCTTT; cdr3_aa: CASSPNRGNTEAFF